This T cell receptor (beta chain) emerged from a study of CD8 T cells in ankylosing spondylitis. Study findings and constraints: Past research had described some motif variants in reactive arthritis synovial fluid and blood. It appeared that ankylosing spondylitis blood was characterized by a TCR beta motif of under ten highly homologous variants. There was reportedly significant enrichment of clones that were disease-linked in matched ankylosing spondylitis synovial fluid.

There are a few counts of this clonotype. The target antigen is unknown. The CDR3 is 16 residues long. Germline loops: CDR1 LGHNA, CDR2 YSLEER. Trimming removed 0 bases at V and 1 base at J, with 11 bases between. Quantitative barcoded 5'-RACE was used to prepare TCR beta libraries. TCRdb re-derived calls from the 5' RACE reads in MiXCR, one entry per CDR3 protein. The data hold more than 650,000 distinct CDR3 sequences, with approximately 10% observed a single time. Specimen: blood, either unsorted or a sorted T cell fraction (not recorded which). The clonotype comes from a male donor with ankylosing spondylitis. This chain links TRBV4-3 with TRBJ2-3; D is possibly TRBD1 (5 bases). The CDR3 DNA sequence: TGCGCCAGCAGCCAAGATCCCAGGGCAGGCACAGATACGCAGTATTTT. Protein product: CASSQDPRAGTDTQYF.